The present T cell receptor beta chain was sequenced within a study of Graves' ophthalmopathy and Graves' hyperthyroidism. Study observations and caveats: In predicting ophthalmopathy progression, the model reached over 55% sensitivity and 72.22% specificity. The 13-signature model separated ophthalmopathy from stable hyperthyroidism at roughly 90% sensitivity and nearly 83% specificity.

This clonotype was detected many times. Its antigen remains unidentified. RNA transcripts provided the template for amplifying TCR beta CDR3 regions. The first round was an RT-PCR with HTBI primers, and the second round was a multiplex PCR. TCRdb re-called the multiplex PCR reads through MiXCR, storing one row per CDR3 protein. The sample comprises about 1.1 million distinct CDR3 sequences, about 38% of which are singletons, and around 10% rests with the top ten. V shed 7 bases, J shed 7 bases, and the junction held 7 bases outside the gene matches. Germline V gene lookup returns CDR1 SNHLY and CDR2 FYNNEI. The length of the CDR3 is 13 residues.

This clonotype originated in an adult man with Graves' hyperthyroidism. Sequencing was done on a sample of peripheral blood or thyroid tissue (not recorded which). The rearrangement joins TRBV2 to TRBJ1-5; 7 bases match TRBD1. CDR3 sequence reads: CASNRGPIQPQHF. The CDR3 nucleotides read TGTGCCAGCAACAGGGGCCCTATACAGCCCCAGCATTTT.